The following is a T cell receptor beta chain sequence with its context. This sample is part of a study of blood T cell repertoires in COVID-19. The wider study: The United States, Italy and Spain supplied acute and convalescent COVID-19 samples. The analysed material was cDNA or gDNA that came from T cells, B-cell-depleted T cells, or PBMCs.

The V gene's germline CDR1 is SGDLS and CDR2 YYNGEE. The V and J ends lost 2 bases and 3 bases, in that order; junction bases with no gene match: 2. The CDR3 sequence is 14 residues long. Per the original methods: Amplification with reference gene primers provided the estimates of nucleated cell counts. The protocol was immunoSEQ multiplex PCR, while the TCRdb copy is restricted to in-frame clones and leaves out a portion. V, J and clone size derive from that table, while D and trimming were established from the DNA sequence. Here the sample spans about 55,000 clones, 90% being singletons. The chain uses TRBV9 and TRBJ1-2, with 9 bases matching TRBD1. The sequence was obtained from a man aged 80 or over with acute or convalescent COVID-19. The sequencing input was peripheral blood. The CDR3 sequence: CASSVGTGHYGYTF. The CDR3 DNA reads TGTGCCAGCAGCGTTGGGACAGGGCACTATGGCTACACCTTC.